This T cell receptor beta chain was found in a study of cytomegalovirus exposure and HLA in healthy donors. Overall study findings and caveats: CMV antigen specificity was confirmed in vitro for a few CMV-associated chains.

Germline V CDR1 and CDR2: SGHRS, YFSETQ. This CDR3 spans 12 amino acids. Between the trimmed V and J ends, which lost 4 bases and 5 bases, there was a span of 10 bases. Primers included in the PCR were 60 Vbeta and 13 Jbeta primers. Assay used: immunoSEQ multiplex PCR; TCRdb lists only in-frame clones, some missing. The sample records about 100,000 clones, 76% being singletons. All donors participated as healthy donors of bone marrow. As for this clone: Its antigen is unidentified.

The sequenced sample was PBMCs. The sequence came from a woman aged 45-65 years in good health and CMV-seropositive. The chain recombines TRBV5-1 with TRBJ2-7, with D maybe TRBD2 (6 bases). CDR3 in DNA: TGCGCCAGCAGCCCCTGGGGGGACGAGCAGTACTTC. Translating it yields CASSPWGDEQYF. The full variable domain, its missing parts supplied by reference TRBV5-1 and TRBJ2-7, is KAGVTQTPRYLIKTRGQQVTLSCSPISGHRSVSWYQQTPGQGLQFLFEYFSETQRNKGNFPGRFSGRQFSNSRSEMNVSTLELGDSALYLCASSPWGDEQYFGPGTRLTVT.